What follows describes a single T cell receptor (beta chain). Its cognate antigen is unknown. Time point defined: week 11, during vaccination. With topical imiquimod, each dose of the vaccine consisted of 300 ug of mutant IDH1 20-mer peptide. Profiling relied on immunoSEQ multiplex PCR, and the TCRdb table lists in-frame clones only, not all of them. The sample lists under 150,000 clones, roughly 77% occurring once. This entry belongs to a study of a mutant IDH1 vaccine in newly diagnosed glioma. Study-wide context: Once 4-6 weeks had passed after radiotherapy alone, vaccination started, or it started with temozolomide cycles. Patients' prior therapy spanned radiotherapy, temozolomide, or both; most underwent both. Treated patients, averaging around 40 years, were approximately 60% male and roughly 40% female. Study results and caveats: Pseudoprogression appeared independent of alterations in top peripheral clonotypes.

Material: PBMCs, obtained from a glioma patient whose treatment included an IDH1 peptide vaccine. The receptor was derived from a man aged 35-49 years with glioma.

The CDR3 DNA is TGCGCCAGCAGCCTTCGACTAATTCTAGCGGGGATGGGCTCCTACAATGAGCAGTTCTTC. Residues: CASSLRLILAGMGSYNEQFF. This chain links TRBV5-1 with TRBJ2-1; TRBD2 aligns across 9 bases. V was clipped by 4 bases and J by 0 bases; unmatched bases: 17. The CDR3 has 20 residues. CDR1 is SGHRS and CDR2 is YFSETQ in the germline V gene.